This TCR beta chain was identified in a study of T cell changes during pregnancy in multiple sclerosis. Profiled with immunoSEQ multiplex PCR; TCRdb holds only in-frame clones, not every one. Of more than 45,000 clones listed, 85% to 95% are singletons. The CDR3 contains 12 residues. The germline CDR1 and CDR2 sequences are MNHEY and SMNVEV (reference sequence). V was clipped by 2 bases and J by 5 bases, with 6 bases between them. The chain is built from TRBV27 and TRBJ1-1; D gene uncertain. Sequences were derived from CD8+ T cells from peripheral blood mononuclear cells, sampled in the second trimester of pregnancy. The source is a female donor with multiple sclerosis, enrolled in a pregnancy study. The CDR3 loop reads CASSLTGTEAFF. CDR3 coding DNA: TGTGCCAGCAGTTTAACCGGGACTGAAGCTTTCTTT.